This TCR beta chain was sequenced during a study of post-analysis software for immune sequencing data. This CDR3 is built from 13 residues. V was clipped by 4 bases and J by 5 bases, with 10 bases between them. CDR1 is MNHNS and CDR2 is SASEGT in the germline V gene. cDNA libraries for TCR beta contained unique molecular identifiers. TCRdb called the PCR reads again in MiXCR, with one record for every CDR3 protein. Of 170,000 or so distinct CDR3 sequences listed, approximately 31% were seen once; the top ten hold roughly 1.6%. Study-level results: Roughly five TRBV segments were significantly more frequent in patients than in controls. TRBV5-6, TRBV5-1 and TRBV20-1 were among these segments.

This clonotype was counted ten times or more. Its specificity is unknown. The sample consisted of blood. This clonotype was obtained from a girl aged 5 to 17 with multiple sclerosis. J is TRBJ2-3 and V is TRBV6-1; the D is unclear. CDR3 sequence (DNA): TGTGCCAGCAGTGTCAACCGCGGAGATACGCAGTATTTT. Translating it yields CASSVNRGDTQYF.